This entry is about one T cell receptor (beta chain). Trimming took 7 bases from V and 7 from J; bases not matched to a gene: 5. Germline V gene lookup returns CDR1 ENHRY and CDR2 SYGVKD. The CDR3 contains 13 residues. The record originates from a study of PD-L1 blockade in urothelial cancer. Time point defined: peripheral blood 6 weeks after treatment start. Profiled with immunoSEQ multiplex PCR; TCRdb holds only in-frame clones, not every one. The repertoire holds more than 90,000 clones, with approximately 89% as singletons. The sequence came from a man in his 60s with urothelial cancer. V gene TRBV10-3 combines with J gene TRBJ2-1, with 9 bases lining up with TRBD2. The material was PBMCs, obtained around atezolizumab (anti-PD-L1) treatment. The CDR3 loop reads CAIKTSGGNEQFF. The DNA for the CDR3 is TGTGCCATCAAGACTAGCGGAGGGAATGAGCAGTTCTTC.